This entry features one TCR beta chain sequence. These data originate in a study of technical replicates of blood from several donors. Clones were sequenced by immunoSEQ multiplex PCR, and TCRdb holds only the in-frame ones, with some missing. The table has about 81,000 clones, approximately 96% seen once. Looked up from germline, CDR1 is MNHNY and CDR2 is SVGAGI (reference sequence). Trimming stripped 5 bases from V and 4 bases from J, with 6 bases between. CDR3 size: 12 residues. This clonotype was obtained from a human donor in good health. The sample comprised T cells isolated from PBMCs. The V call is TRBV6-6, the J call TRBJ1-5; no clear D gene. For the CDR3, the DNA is TGTGCCAGCAGTATCCCGAATCAGCCCCAGCATTTT. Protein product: CASSIPNQPQHF.